A selection of T cell receptor beta chains follows, all from one sample in a study of cytomegalovirus exposure and HLA in healthy donors. Generated by immunoSEQ multiplex PCR, the TCRdb table keeps only in-frame clones and is missing some. The sample yields over 65,000 clones, about 76% seen once. Sequencing was carried out using PBMCs. The receptors were gathered from a woman aged 40 to 55 in good health and CMV-seropositive. The CDR3 runs from the conserved cysteine through the conserved F or W. Rows may omit the clone size; those that give it use once, few, many or a size class.

NA | TRBV30 | CAWSHRDNQPQHF
NA | TRBV19 | CASSIRLAKETQYF
NA | TRBV9 | CASSGPTRATEAFF
few | TRBV6-5 | CASRILPGGNYGYTF
few | TRBV28 | CASSPGVGGRSLLRNDNEQFF
few | TRBV6-5 | CASRESDRLNTEAFF
once | TRBV5-6 | CASSLAGAGGRYEQYF
NA | TRBV4-2 | CASSQESSSYEQFF
NA | TRBV6-5 | CASSYGDSTYEQYF
once | TRBV11-2 | CASSPGTGAGNTIYF
NA | TRBV2 | CASSELSRAGQPQHF
few | TRBV5-6 | CASSLSVTARGKLFF
NA | TRBV7-6 | CASSLDSGVTYEQYF
NA | TRBV19 | CASSIAYQVLNTDTQYF
NA | TRBV7-9 | CASSRNYDEQFF
NA | TRBV5-5 | CASSQWGGMNTEAFF
NA | TRBV5-1 | CASSQTEAYEQYF
few | TRBV5-4 | CASSLAGGDTQYF
few | TRBV11-2 | CASSFVTSSYNEQFF
once | TRBV7-7 | CASSLGQNAGELFF
NA | TRBV6-1 | CASSGLLGQGSTEAFF
NA | TRBV27 | CASSWASGNEQYF
NA | TRBV6-6 | CASSKGGMSGTEAFF
NA | TRBV6-1 | CASSEMGANTQYF
few | TRBV19 | CASSIGPGGEKLFF
NA | TRBV11-3 | CASSFGADTQYF
few | TRBV27 | CASRPLMGGEQFF
once | TRBV27 | CASSSGTTNEKLFF
NA | TRBV5-1 | CASSFPFPGTLRGADTQYF
NA | TRBV6-6 | CASSSSGTGEQYF
NA | TRBV29-1 | CSVGTVKGAFF
few | TRBV9 | CASSVEGLADNEQFF
NA | TRBV5-4 | CASSLAISSNEQFF
few | TRBV7-9 | CASSLTGTTNSPLHF
NA | TRBV5-1 | CASSLRQGAYEQYF
NA | TRBV6-1 | CASSEGGGVGEQFF
NA | TRBV10-3 | CATTGRLNEKLFF
NA | TRBV5-1 | CASAFEGQRYF
NA | TRBV7-3 | CASSLMGTSGRAGEQFF
NA | TRBV6-5 | CASSYSGSGVYNEQFF
NA | TRBV15 | CATSPGLSLEQYF
few | TRBV29-1 | CSVLYQGNEQFF
NA | TRBV28 | CASSSDRRTYPNQPQHF
NA | TRBV19 | CASRSGPGNEQFF
NA | TRBV18 | CASSQDGGWIAPLHF
NA | TRBV28 | CASSLMARAGAEAFF
NA | TRBV6-5 | CASSYSSGKTSYEQYF
NA | TRBV2 | CASSTSYEQYF
NA | TRBV7-2 | CASSLGLADTQYF
NA | TRBV5-1 | CASSLDPLWGASTDEQFF